This is a list of T cell receptor beta chains from one sample in a study of molecular identifiers for immune sequencing clone quantification. MiXCR, run by TCRdb on the PCR reads, gives a single entry per CDR3 protein. The sample records 400,000 to 600,000 distinct CDR3 sequences, around 21% being singletons. The source material was naive CD8+ T cells from blood, with Jurkat cell RNA spiked in. These receptors all come from a human donor in good health. Some libraries in this study had Jurkat cell RNA spiked in. Each CDR3 is given with its conserved first and last residue. Each record gives: clone size, D gene, J gene, V gene, CDR3 protein, CDR3 DNA. A D gene is named only where the DNA matches it firmly. Clone sizes are given selectively: once, few, many, or a class where the clone is expanded.

many TRBD1 TRBJ2-2 TRBV20-1 CSATGQGTGELFF TGCAGTGCTACGGGACAGGGAACCGGGGAGCTGTTTTTT
many TRBD1 TRBJ2-3 TRBV9 CASSVGDREVAQYF TGTGCCAGCAGCGTGGGGGACAGGGAGGTGGCGCAGTATTTT
many . TRBJ1-2 TRBV7-9 CASSLSLEELNYGYTF TGTGCCAGCAGCTTATCTCTGGAGGAACTAAACTATGGCTACACCTTC
many . TRBJ2-5 TRBV4-1 CASSPGPTETQYF TGCGCCAGCAGCCCTGGACCTACGGAGACCCAGTACTTC
. . TRBJ1-1 TRBV6-2/TRBV6-3 CASSYYPDGTEAFF TGTGCCAGCAGTTACTATCCGGACGGCACTGAAGCTTTCTTT
few . TRBJ1-5 TRBV6-2/TRBV6-3 CASSYSIGGGNQPQHF TGTGCCAGCAGTTACTCGATCGGTGGAGGGAATCAGCCCCAGCATTTT
many TRBD1 TRBJ2-6 TRBV7-2 CASTDQGAVRSGANVLTF TGTGCCAGCACCGATCAGGGGGCAGTTCGATCTGGGGCCAACGTCCTGACTTTC
few . TRBJ2-1 TRBV12-5 CASGSARYNEQFF TGTGCTAGTGGTTCCGCCAGGTACAATGAGCAGTTCTTC
few . TRBJ1-4 TRBV6-6 CASSPTGLPAEGELFF TGTGCCAGCAGCCCCACGGGACTCCCAGCGGAGGGGGAACTGTTTTTT
. . TRBJ2-5 TRBV19 CASADSAAPQETQYF TGTGCCAGCGCCGACAGCGCTGCACCCCAAGAGACCCAGTACTTC
. . TRBJ2-7 TRBV4-1 CASSRVPRAYEQYF TGCGCCAGCAGCCGAGTGCCCCGAGCCTACGAGCAGTACTTC
. TRBD1 TRBJ2-7 TRBV4-1 CASSSSGTGSPEQYF TGCGCCAGCAGCTCTTCCGGGACAGGGAGCCCCGAGCAGTACTTC
many TRBD2 TRBJ2-2 TRBV20-1 CSARLAGGPIELFF TGCAGTGCTAGACTAGCGGGAGGGCCGATCGAGCTGTTTTTT
. . TRBJ2-1 TRBV5-1 CASALGSTYNEQFF TGCGCCAGCGCCCTGGGATCGACCTACAATGAGCAGTTCTTC
few TRBD2 TRBJ2-7 TRBV4-1 CASSHAGLAENYEQYF TGCGCCAGCAGCCATGCGGGACTAGCGGAGAACTACGAGCAGTACTTC
. TRBD1 TRBJ2-4 TRBV9 CASSPGTGGRNIQYF TGTGCCAGCAGCCCCGGGACAGGGGGCAGGAACATTCAGTACTTC
few . TRBJ1-5 TRBV7-9 CASSLGPHERNF TGTGCCAGCAGCCTGGGACCTCACGAGCGGAATTTT
few . TRBJ2-2 TRBV7-2 CASNRRETWTGELFF TGTGCCAGCAACCGACGGGAAACGTGGACCGGGGAGCTGTTTTTT
few . TRBJ2-2 TRBV3-1 CASSQERLSNTGELFF TGTGCCAGCAGCCAAGAGAGGCTCTCGAACACCGGGGAGCTGTTTTTT
many TRBD1 TRBJ1-5 TRBV18 CASSAATGGNQPQHF TGTGCCAGCTCAGCCGCGACAGGGGGCAATCAGCCCCAGCATTTT
. . TRBJ2-7 TRBV6-1 CASSEVRARVEQYF TGTGCCAGCAGTGAGGTCAGGGCGAGGGTCGAGCAGTACTTC
many . TRBJ2-3 TRBV13 CASSVIWATDTQYF TGTGCCAGCAGCGTGATTTGGGCAACAGATACGCAGTATTTT
many . TRBJ2-6 TRBV6-2/TRBV6-3 CASRWKGMSGANVLTF TGTGCCAGCAGATGGAAAGGGATGTCTGGGGCCAACGTCCTGACTTTC
many . TRBJ2-3 TRBV9 CASSVDKYTDTQYF TGTGCCAGCAGCGTAGACAAGTACACAGATACGCAGTATTTT
. . TRBJ1-1 TRBV19 CASSISTGGSTEAFF TGTGCCAGTAGTATATCCACCGGCGGGAGCACTGAAGCTTTCTTT
many . TRBJ2-3 TRBV7-2 CASSLGTVAITDTQYF TGTGCCAGCAGCTTAGGGACGGTTGCTATCACAGATACGCAGTATTTT
. . TRBJ2-2 TRBV7-9 CASSPLPGELFF TGTGCCAGCAGCCCTCTTCCCGGGGAGCTGTTTTTT
. TRBD2 TRBJ2-5 TRBV4-2 CASSQDVREGETQYF TGTGCCAGCAGCCAAGATGTGCGGGAGGGGGAGACCCAGTACTTC
many TRBD2 TRBJ2-1 TRBV4-3 CASSQGTSGSHEQFF TGCGCCAGCAGCCAAGGGACTAGCGGGAGCCATGAGCAGTTCTTC
. TRBD2 TRBJ2-1 TRBV28 CASSLSVGLAGTYNEQFF TGTGCCAGCAGTTTATCGGTCGGACTAGCGGGGACCTACAATGAGCAGTTCTTC
many . TRBJ2-3 TRBV6-5 CASSYRGFQTDTQYF TGTGCCAGCAGTTACCGAGGCTTCCAGACAGATACGCAGTATTTT
. . TRBJ2-7 TRBV7-9 CASSLKGGYEQYF TGTGCCAGCAGCTTAAAGGGGGGTTACGAGCAGTACTTC
many . TRBJ2-7 TRBV30 CAWSQPGGVAYEQYF TGTGCCTGGAGCCAGCCTGGAGGCGTAGCCTACGAGCAGTACTTC
many TRBD2 TRBJ2-7 TRBV27 CASSFGTSGSYEQYF TGCGCCAGCAGCTTCGGGACTAGCGGGAGTTACGAGCAGTACTTC
many . TRBJ2-7 TRBV10-3 CAIRDTTGPEQYF TGTGCCATCAGGGACACTACAGGGCCCGAGCAGTACTTC
many . TRBJ1-1 TRBV5-4 CASSPGAGPSNTEAFF TGTGCCAGCAGCCCCGGGGCGGGTCCTTCGAACACTGAAGCTTTCTTT
few . TRBJ2-2 TRBV27 CASGVADTGELFF TGTGCCAGCGGGGTAGCAGACACCGGGGAGCTGTTTTTT